The present T cell receptor beta chain was sequenced within a study of PD-1 blockade in classical Hodgkin lymphoma. This CDR3 spans 13 amino acids. Looked up from germline, CDR1 is SGHTA and CDR2 is FQGTGA. The junction had 3 bases not matched to a gene; V was cut back by 5 bases and J by 4 bases. General study points: According to reports, newly diagnosed patients had lower baseline TCR diversity than healthy donors, and relapsed/refractory patients had lower baseline TCR diversity still. Newly diagnosed and completely responding patients shared comparable baseline diversity. In CD4+ cells, TCR diversity went up significantly by C4D1, but in CD8+ cells it did not.

Sequencing was performed with immunoSEQ multiplex PCR; in TCRdb, only in-frame clones are kept and a portion is missing. The table records roughly 100,000 clones, about 77% of them present only once. Time point here: cycle 4 day 1 (C4D1), after 6 weeks of nivolumab. Patients all relapsed after autologous stem cell transplantation, and there was variation in brentuximab vedotin exposure. Comments on this clone: Its antigen is still unknown.

The V and J genes are TRBV7-3 and TRBJ1-1, with TRBD1 identical over 8 bases. The clonotype was recovered from a human donor with classical Hodgkin lymphoma. Sequencing used peripheral blood mononuclear cells (PBMCs), obtained before the fourth cycle of nivolumab. In DNA form, the CDR3 reads TGTGCCAGCAGCCTGACAGGGGTCACTGAAGCTTTCTTT. It specifies CASSLTGVTEAFF. Drawing the rest from reference TRBV7-3 and TRBJ1-1, the complete variable domain is GAGVSQTPSNKVTEKGKYVELRCDPISGHTALYWYRQSLGQGPEFLIYFQGTGAADDSGLPNDRFFAVRPEGSVSTLKIQRTERGDSAVYLCASSLTGVTEAFFGQGTRLTVV.